The 8 T cell receptor beta chains below were found in one sample sequenced in a study of T cells in Graves' hyperthyroidism and ophthalmopathy. The investigators amplified TCR beta CDR3 regions from RNA transcripts. When the TCR CDR3 underwent first-round RT-PCR, the HTBI primer set was used. TCRdb analysed the multiplex PCR reads with MiXCR anew, one entry per CDR3 protein. The sample lists about 760,000 distinct CDR3 sequences, approximately 40% occurring once. Sequenced sample: blood. These receptors all come from a woman aged 40 to 50 with Graves' hyperthyroidism.

About this clonotype: A much larger clone lies a single base off, so this may be a read error. The CDR3 end shows no conserved phenylalanine or tryptophan, and so a read error is likely. The J gene is TRBJ1-6, the V gene TRBV11-2; D gene unclear. The CDR3 spans 12 residues. The V and J ends lost 7 bases and 7 bases respectively, with 8 bases between them. Germline values: CDR1 SGHAT, CDR2 FQNNGV. The CDR3 coding sequence is TGTGCCAGCACTCCCGTCAATTCACCCCTCCACCTT. Translation: CASTPVNSPLHL.

J is TRBJ2-7 and V is TRBV4-3; D gene ambiguous. The V and J ends lost 0 bases and 0 bases respectively, with 9 bases between them. The CDR3 is 15 residues long. Germline CDR1 and CDR2: LGHNA and YSLEER. CDR3 sequence: CASSQDERSSYEQYF. CDR3 coding DNA: TGCGCCAGCAGCCAAGACGAGAGAAGCTCCTACGAGCAGTACTTC.

This clonotype has only a few counts. This chain uses TRBV29-1 with TRBJ2-7; D might be TRBD1 or TRBD2, each matching 7 bases. Per the germline V gene, CDR1 is SQVTM and CDR2 is ANQGSEA. The CDR3 runs to 13 residues. V was shortened by 6 bases and J by 4 bases, with 16 bases between the two germline ends. The CDR3 here is CSVKGEGQYEQYF. The CDR3 DNA is TGCAGCGTCAAGGGGGAGGGACAGTACGAGCAGTACTTC.

This clonotype came up a few times. The rearrangement joins TRBV5-4 to TRBJ2-2; 9 bases fit TRBD2. This CDR3 region has 16 residues. Trimming cost V 0 bases and J 9 bases; bases outside gene matches: 9. The germline gives CDR1 SGHNT, CDR2 YYREEE (reference sequence). The CDR3 nucleotides are TGTGCCAGCAGCTTGGAGAAAGGGGGACTAGCCCGGGAGCTGTTTTTT. It translates to CASSLEKGGLARELFF.

The genes are TRBV3-1 and TRBJ2-7; no clear D. This CDR3 is built from 11 residues. Germline CDR1 is LGHDT and CDR2 is YNNKEL (reference sequence). V was shortened by 3 bases and J by 7 bases, with 7 bases between the two germline ends. Here the CDR3 reads CASSQIGEQYF. CDR3 DNA sequence: TGTGCCAGCAGCCAGATTGGGGAGCAGTACTTC.

This chain joins TRBV4-3 and TRBJ1-1; 9 nucleotides agree with TRBD1. Trimming cost V 0 bases and J 4 bases; bases outside gene matches: 6. CDR1 and CDR2 (germline): LGHNA, YSLEER. This CDR3 spans 16 amino acids. In nucleotides, the CDR3 is TGCGCCAGCAGCCAAGATCGCGCGACAGGGGGCACTGAAGCTTTCTTT. Translated, it gives CASSQDRATGGTEAFF.

The genes are TRBV28 and TRBJ2-7; tentative D call: TRBD2 (6 bases). V gave up 5 bases and J gave up 0 bases, with 11 bases separating them. CDR1 and CDR2 from the germline V gene are MDHEN and SYDVKM. This CDR3 spans 14 amino acids. CDR3 DNA: TGTGCCAGCAGTCAGGGACTTATCTCCTACGAGCAGTACTTC. Translating it yields CASSQGLISYEQYF.

This clonotype was detected many times. This CDR3 is CASSLVTGSTEAFF. The CDR3 coding sequence is TGTGCCAGCAGCTTAGTTACGGGGAGCACTGAAGCTTTCTTT. The rearrangement uses TRBV7-2 and TRBJ1-1; D is ambiguous. The V gene's germline CDR1 is SGHTA and CDR2 FQGNSA. The CDR3 has 14 residues. V gave up 1 base and J gave up 4 bases, with 10 bases separating them. The full variable domain, with the rest looked up from reference TRBV7-2 and TRBJ1-1, is GAGVSQSPSNKVTEKGKDVELRCDPISGHTALYWYRQSLGQGLEFLIYFQGNSAPDKSGLPSDRFSAERTGGSVSTLTIQRTQQEDSAVYLCASSLVTGSTEAFFGQGTRLTVV.